One T cell receptor (beta chain) is described in this entry. The sample is drawn from a study of blood T cell repertoires in COVID-19. Only in-frame clones appear in the TCRdb table, and some are missing; sequencing was by immunoSEQ multiplex PCR. The table records under 200,000 clones, over 80% of them present only once. The germline V gene encodes CDR1 SGHRS and CDR2 YFSETQ. V lost 5 bases, J lost 0 bases, and 2 bases stayed unmatched. The length of the CDR3 is 15 residues. The sequenced material came from PBMCs or T cells enriched from blood (not recorded which). The chain recombines TRBV5-1 with TRBJ2-2; 9 bases fit TRBD1. This sequence was found in a woman aged 60-75 years who had recovered from COVID-19. CDR3 region: CASRRQGANTGELFF. As DNA, the CDR3 is TGCGCCAGCAGGCGACAGGGGGCGAACACCGGGGAGCTGTTTTTT.